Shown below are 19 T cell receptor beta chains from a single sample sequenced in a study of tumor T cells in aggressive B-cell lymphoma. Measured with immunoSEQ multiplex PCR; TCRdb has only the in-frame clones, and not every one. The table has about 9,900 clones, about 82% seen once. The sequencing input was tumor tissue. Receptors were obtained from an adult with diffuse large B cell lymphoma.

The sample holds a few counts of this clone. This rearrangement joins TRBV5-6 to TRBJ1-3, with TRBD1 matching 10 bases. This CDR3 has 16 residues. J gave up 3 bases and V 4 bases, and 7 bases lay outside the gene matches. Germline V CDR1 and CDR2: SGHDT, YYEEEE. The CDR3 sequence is CASSGGQGPGGNTIYF. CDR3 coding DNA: TGTGCCAGCAGCGGGGGACAGGGGCCGGGTGGAAACACCATATATTTT.

CDR3 nucleotide sequence: TGTGCCAGCTCGCCCTTTTTGGGGCCCAACTATGGCTACACCTTC. It codes for CASSPFLGPNYGYTF. The chain employs TRBV18 and TRBJ1-2; tentatively, D is TRBD1 (5 bases). Germline lookup yields CDR1 KGHSH and CDR2 LQKENI. This CDR3 comprises 15 residues. V was clipped by 6 bases and J by 2 bases, with 16 bases between them.

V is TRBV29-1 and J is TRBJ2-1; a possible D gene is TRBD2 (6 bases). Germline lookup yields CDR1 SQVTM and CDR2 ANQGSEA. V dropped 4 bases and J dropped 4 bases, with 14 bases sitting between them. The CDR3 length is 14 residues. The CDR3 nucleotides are TGCAGCGTTGTGGGGGGAGGTATTTACAATGAGCAGTTCTTC. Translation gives CSVVGGGIYNEQFF.

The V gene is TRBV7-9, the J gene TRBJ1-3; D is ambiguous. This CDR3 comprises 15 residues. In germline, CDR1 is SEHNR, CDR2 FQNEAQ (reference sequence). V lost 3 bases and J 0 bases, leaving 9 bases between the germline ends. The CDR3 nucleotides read TGTGCCAGCAGCTTTGGTGAACTCTCTGGAAACACCATATATTTT. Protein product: CASSFGELSGNTIYF.

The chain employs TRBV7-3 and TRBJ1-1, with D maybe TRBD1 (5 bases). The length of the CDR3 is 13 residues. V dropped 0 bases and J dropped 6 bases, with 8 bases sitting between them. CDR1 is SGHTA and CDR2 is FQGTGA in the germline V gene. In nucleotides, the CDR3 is TGTGCCAGCAGCTTAACGGTGACAGCTGAAGCTTTCTTT. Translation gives CASSLTVTAEAFF.

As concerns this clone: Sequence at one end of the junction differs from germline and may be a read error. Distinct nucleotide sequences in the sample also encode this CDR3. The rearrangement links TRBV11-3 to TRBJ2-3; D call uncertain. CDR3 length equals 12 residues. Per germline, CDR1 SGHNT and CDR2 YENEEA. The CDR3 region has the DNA TGCGCCAGCAGCTCCCAGACAGATACGCAGTATTTT. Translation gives CASSSQTDTQYF.

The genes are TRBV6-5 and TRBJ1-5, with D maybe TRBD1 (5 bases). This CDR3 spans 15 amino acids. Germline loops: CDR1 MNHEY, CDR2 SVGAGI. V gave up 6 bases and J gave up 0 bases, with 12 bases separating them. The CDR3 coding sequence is TGTGCCAGCAGGACTACGGGGGTTAGCAATCAGCCCCAGCATTTT. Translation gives CASRTTGVSNQPQHF.

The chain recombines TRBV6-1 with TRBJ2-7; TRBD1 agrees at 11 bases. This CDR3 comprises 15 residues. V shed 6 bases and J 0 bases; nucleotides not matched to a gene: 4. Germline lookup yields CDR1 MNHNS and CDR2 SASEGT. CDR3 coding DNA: TGTGCCAGCAGAGCGGGACAGGGGGTCTCCTACGAGCAGTACTTC. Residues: CASRAGQGVSYEQYF.

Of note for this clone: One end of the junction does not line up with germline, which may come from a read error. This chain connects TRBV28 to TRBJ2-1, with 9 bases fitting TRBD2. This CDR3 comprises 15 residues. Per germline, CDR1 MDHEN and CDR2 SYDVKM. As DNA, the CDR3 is TGTGCCAGCAGTCGACTAGCGGAGCTATACAATGAACAGTTCTTC. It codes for CASSRLAELYNEQFF.

Written as DNA, the CDR3 is TGTGCCAGCAGTCCGAGCCAAAACAGGGGGCGTGAGCAGTTCTTC. Translation gives CASSPSQNRGREQFF. The chain joins TRBV6-5 to TRBJ2-1; TRBD1 matches at 9 bases. The CDR3 extends over 15 amino acids. V lost 5 bases to trimming and J lost 9 bases; unmatched junction nucleotides: 11. Germline-derived CDR1 and CDR2 are MNHEY and SVGAGI.

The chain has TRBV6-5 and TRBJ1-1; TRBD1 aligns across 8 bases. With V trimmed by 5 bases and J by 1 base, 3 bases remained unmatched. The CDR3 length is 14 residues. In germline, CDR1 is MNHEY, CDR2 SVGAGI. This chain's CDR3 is CASSSGQGNTEAFF. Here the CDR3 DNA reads TGTGCCAGCAGTAGCGGACAGGGGAACACTGAAGCTTTCTTT.

DNA for the CDR3: TGTGCCAGCAGCCAGGGGGGACCCGGGACGGCCGATAATTCACCCCTCCACTTT. Amino acid sequence: CASSQGGPGTADNSPLHF. The rearrangement links TRBV4-2 to TRBJ1-6; a weak D match, TRBD1 (5 bases). V was cut by 3 bases and J by 5 bases, with 20 bases left in between. The CDR3 covers 18 residues. CDR1 and CDR2 (germline): LGHNA, YNFKEQ.

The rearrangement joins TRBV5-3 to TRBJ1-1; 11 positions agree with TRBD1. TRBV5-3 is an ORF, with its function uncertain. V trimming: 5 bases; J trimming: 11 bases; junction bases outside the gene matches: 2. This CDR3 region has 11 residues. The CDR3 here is CARRDRGLAFF. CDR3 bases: TGTGCCAGAAGGGACAGGGGGCTGGCTTTCTTT.

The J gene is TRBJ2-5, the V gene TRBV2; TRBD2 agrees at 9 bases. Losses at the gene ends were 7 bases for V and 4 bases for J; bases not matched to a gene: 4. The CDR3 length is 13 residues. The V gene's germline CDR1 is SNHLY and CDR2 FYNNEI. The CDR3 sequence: CASTREGRETQYF. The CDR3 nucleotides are TGTGCCAGCACGCGGGAGGGTCGAGAGACCCAGTACTTC.

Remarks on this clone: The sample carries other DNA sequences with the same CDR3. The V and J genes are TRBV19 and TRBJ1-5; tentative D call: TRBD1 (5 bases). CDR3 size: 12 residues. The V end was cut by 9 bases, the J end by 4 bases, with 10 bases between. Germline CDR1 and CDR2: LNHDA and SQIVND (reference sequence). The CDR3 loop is CASRQSNQPQHF. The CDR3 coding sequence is TGTGCCAGCCGACAGTCTAATCAGCCCCAGCATTTT.

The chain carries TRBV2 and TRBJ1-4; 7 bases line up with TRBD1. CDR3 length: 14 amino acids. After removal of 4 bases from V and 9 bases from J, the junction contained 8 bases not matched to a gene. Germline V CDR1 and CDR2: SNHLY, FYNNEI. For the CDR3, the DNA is TGTGCCAGCAGTGGGGGACAGAAAGACCAAAAACTGTTTTTT. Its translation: CASSGGQKDQKLFF. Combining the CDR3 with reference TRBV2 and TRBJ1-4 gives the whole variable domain EPEVTQTPSHQVTQMGQEVILRCVPISNHLYFYWYRQILGQKVEFLVSFYNNEISEKSEIFDDQFSVERPDGSNFTLKIRSTKLEDSAMYFCASSGGQKDQKLFFGSGTQLSVL.

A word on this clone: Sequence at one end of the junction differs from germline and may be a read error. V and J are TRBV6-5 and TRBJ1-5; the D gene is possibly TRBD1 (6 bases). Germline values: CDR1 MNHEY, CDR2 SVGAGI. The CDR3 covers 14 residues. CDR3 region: CASRETGFNQSQHF. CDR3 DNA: TGTGCCAGCAGGGAAACAGGGTTCAATCAGTCCCAGCATTTT.

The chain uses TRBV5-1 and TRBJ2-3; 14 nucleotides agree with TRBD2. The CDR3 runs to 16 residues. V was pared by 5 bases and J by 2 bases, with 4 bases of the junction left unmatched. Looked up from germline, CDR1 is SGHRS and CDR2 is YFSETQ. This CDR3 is CASSKTSGRDTDTQYF. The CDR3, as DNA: TGCGCCAGCAGTAAGACTAGCGGGAGGGACACAGATACGCAGTATTTT.

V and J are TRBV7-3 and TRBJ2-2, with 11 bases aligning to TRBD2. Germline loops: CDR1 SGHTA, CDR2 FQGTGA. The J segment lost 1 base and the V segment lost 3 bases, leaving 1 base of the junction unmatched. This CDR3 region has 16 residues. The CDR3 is CASSLGTSGNTGELFF. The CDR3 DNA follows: TGTGCCAGCAGCTTGGGGACTAGCGGGAACACCGGGGAGCTGTTTTTT.